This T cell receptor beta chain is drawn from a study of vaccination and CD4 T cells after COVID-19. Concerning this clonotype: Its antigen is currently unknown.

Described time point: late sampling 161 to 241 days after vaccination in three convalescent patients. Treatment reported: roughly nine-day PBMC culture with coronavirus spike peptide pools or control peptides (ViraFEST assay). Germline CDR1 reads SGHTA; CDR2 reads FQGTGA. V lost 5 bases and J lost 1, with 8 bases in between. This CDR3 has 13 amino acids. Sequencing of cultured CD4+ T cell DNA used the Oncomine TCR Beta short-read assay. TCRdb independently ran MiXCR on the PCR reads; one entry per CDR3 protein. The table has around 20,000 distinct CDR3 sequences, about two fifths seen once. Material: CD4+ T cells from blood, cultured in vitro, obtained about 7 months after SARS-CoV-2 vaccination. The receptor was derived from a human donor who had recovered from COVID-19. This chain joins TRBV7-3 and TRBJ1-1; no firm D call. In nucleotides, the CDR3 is TGTGCCAGCAGCGTGACGGAGAACACTGAAGCTTTCTTT. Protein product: CASSVTENTEAFF.